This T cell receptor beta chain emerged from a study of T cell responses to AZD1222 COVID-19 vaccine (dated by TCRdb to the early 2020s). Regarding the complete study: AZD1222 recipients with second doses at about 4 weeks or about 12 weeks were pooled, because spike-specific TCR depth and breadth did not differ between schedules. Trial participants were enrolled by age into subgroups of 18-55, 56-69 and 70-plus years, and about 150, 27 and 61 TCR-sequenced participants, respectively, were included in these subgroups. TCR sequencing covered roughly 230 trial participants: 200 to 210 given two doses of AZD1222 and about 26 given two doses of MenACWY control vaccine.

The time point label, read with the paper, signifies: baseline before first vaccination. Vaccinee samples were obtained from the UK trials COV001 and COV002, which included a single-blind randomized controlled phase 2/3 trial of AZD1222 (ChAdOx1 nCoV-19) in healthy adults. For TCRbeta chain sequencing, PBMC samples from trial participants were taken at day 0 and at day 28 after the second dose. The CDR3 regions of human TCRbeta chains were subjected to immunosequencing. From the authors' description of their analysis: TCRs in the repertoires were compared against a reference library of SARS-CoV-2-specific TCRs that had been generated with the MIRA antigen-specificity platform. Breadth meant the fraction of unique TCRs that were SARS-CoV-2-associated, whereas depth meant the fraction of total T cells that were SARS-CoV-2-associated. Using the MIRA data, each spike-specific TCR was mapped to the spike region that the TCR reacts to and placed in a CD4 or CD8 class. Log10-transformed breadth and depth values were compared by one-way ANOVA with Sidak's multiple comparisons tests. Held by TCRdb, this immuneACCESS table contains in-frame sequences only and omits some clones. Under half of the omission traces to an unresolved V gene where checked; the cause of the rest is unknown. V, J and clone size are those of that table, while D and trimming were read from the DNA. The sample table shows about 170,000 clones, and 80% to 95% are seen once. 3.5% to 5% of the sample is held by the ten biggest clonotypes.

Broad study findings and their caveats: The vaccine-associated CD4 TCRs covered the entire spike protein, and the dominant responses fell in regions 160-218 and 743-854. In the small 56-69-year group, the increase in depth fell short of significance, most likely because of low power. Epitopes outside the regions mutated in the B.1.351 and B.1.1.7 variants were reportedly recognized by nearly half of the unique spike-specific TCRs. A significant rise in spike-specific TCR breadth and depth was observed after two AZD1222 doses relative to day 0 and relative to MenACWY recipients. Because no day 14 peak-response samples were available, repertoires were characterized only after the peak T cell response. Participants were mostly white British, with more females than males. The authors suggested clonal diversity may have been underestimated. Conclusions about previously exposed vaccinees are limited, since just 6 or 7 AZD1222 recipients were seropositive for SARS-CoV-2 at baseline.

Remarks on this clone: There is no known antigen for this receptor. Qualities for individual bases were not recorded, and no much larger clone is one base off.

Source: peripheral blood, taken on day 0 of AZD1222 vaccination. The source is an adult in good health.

DNA sequence: TGTGCCAGCAGTGGGACAGCAGAGACCCAGTACTTC. It translates to CASSGTAETQYF. This chain joins TRBV12-3 or TRBV12-4 to TRBJ2-5, with 7 bases in between that match TRBD1. Unmatched junction bases come to 1, with V trimmed by 5 bases and J by 4 bases. The CDR3 runs 12 amino acids, cysteine and phenylalanine included. Just the 36-base CDR3 DNA is kept, in frame starting at base 1.